This T cell receptor (beta chain) is from a study of metastatic and nonmetastatic thyroid tumors. The overall study: Repertoires of blood and of tissue (tumor or nodule) from malignant and benign thyroid patients were compared.

TCRdb re-called the PCR reads through MiXCR. The sample has tens of thousands of clones, about 16% seen once; the top ten hold 15% to 18%. Until they underwent thyroid surgery, no patient had received any treatment. The junction had 10 bases not matched to a gene; V was cut back by 4 bases and J by 3 bases. The germline V gene encodes CDR1 DFQATT and CDR2 SNEGSKA (reference sequence). CDR3 length: 15 amino acids. Sequences were obtained from blood. The chain couples TRBV20-1 to TRBJ2-7; TRBD2 matches at 9 bases. The sequence derives from a male donor with papillary thyroid cancer or a benign thyroid nodule (not recorded which). Some clones in this sample may be carry-over from other donors' samples. DNA for the CDR3: TGCAGTGCTAACCCCACTAGCGGGTTCCTCTACGAGCAGTACTTC. Its translation is CSANPTSGFLYEQYF.